This T cell receptor beta chain was observed in a study of blood T cell repertoires in COVID-19. Across the study: PBMCs, B-cell-depleted T cells, or T cells were the source of the cDNA or gDNA that made up the material.

Trimming cost V 5 bases and J 8 bases; bases outside gene matches: 5. CDR3 size: 13 residues. Generated by immunoSEQ multiplex PCR, the TCRdb table keeps only in-frame clones and is missing some. The table has about 480,000 clones, about 91% seen once. The sequenced material came from peripheral blood. This clonotype was sampled from a man between 18 and 29 years old with COVID-19, enrolled during active disease. The J gene is TRBJ2-1, the V gene TRBV12-3 or TRBV12-4; 8 bases are shared with TRBD2. In DNA form, the CDR3 reads TGTGCCAGCAGTCTTCCGGGACTAGATGAGCAGTTCTTC. Translated, it gives CASSLPGLDEQFF.